Presented here are 21 T cell receptor beta chains from one specimen sequenced in a study of blood T cells in healthy people across ages. For the second PCR, which ran for roughly 6 to 12 cycles, a sample-barcoded 5' primer and a J-beta primer mix were used. MiXCR, run by TCRdb on the 5' RACE reads, gives a single entry per CDR3 protein. The sample has about 1.8 million distinct CDR3 sequences, just under 50% seen once. The sample taken for sequencing was blood. These receptors were obtained from a woman between 40 and 50 years old in good health.

The rearrangement uses TRBV20-1 and TRBJ2-4; D is ambiguous. The end of the DNA is better explained by TRBJ2-7, so the J call may be wrong. This CDR3 comprises 13 residues. The germline gives CDR1 DFQATT, CDR2 SNEGSKA (reference sequence). CDR3 in amino acids: CSASDLNRYEQYF. CDR3 coding DNA: TGCAGTGCTTCGGACCTAAATCGATACGAGCAGTACTTC.

This chain uses TRBV20-1 with TRBJ2-5; tentative D call: TRBD2 (5 bases). From germline, CDR1 is DFQATT and CDR2 SNEGSKA (reference sequence). CDR3 size: 13 residues. V gave up 4 bases and J gave up 5 bases, with 14 bases separating them. DNA for the CDR3: TGCAGTGCTATCCCCCGGGATTGGGAGACCCAGTACTTC. Amino acid sequence: CSAIPRDWETQYF.

This chain joins TRBV2 and TRBJ1-5; TRBD1 agrees at 9 bases. The CDR3 totals 18 residues. Germline lookup yields CDR1 SNHLY and CDR2 FYNNEI. V was clipped by 9 bases and J by 2 bases; unmatched bases: 17. The DNA of the CDR3 is TGTGCCAGTAAAAGGGACAGGGATTTTTTACTCGGCAATCAGCCCCAGCATTTT. It encodes CASKRDRDFLLGNQPQHF.

This clonotype was detected many times. One junction end does not reproduce the germline sequence, and a read error may be involved. The chain employs TRBV4-1 and TRBJ2-3; the D is unclear. The CDR3 loop spans 12 amino acids. CDR1 and CDR2 from the germline V gene are MGHRA and YSYEKL. In DNA form, the CDR3 reads TGTGCCAGCAGTCAGGACCTGGATACGCAGTATTTT. The encoded protein is CASSQDLDTQYF.

This rearrangement joins TRBV28 to TRBJ1-6; D uncertain. CDR1 and CDR2 (germline): MDHEN, SYDVKM. CDR3 size: 14 residues. Trimming cost V 8 bases and J 7 bases, with 15 bases left between them. The CDR3 reads CASDPMLGNSPLHF. CDR3 nucleotide sequence: TGTGCCAGCGACCCAATGTTGGGGAATTCACCCCTCCACTTT.

This clonotype has just a few counts. The V gene is TRBV7-2, the J gene TRBJ2-3; a possible D gene is TRBD1 (5 bases). This CDR3 region has 17 residues. The germline V and J ends were trimmed by 2 bases and 14 bases, with 29 bases remaining between them. The V gene's germline CDR1 is SGHTA and CDR2 FQGNSA. In DNA form, the CDR3 reads TGTGCCAGCAGCTTATCAGTGGGCTACGCAAAGGAAGGGGATATGTATTTT. Its translation is CASSLSVGYAKEGDMYF. The whole variable domain, filled in from reference TRBV7-2 and TRBJ2-3, reads GAGVSQSPSNKVTEKGKDVELRCDPISGHTALYWYRQSLGQGLEFLIYFQGNSAPDKSGLPSDRFSAERTGGSVSTLTIQRTQQEDSAVYLCASSLSVGYAKEGDMYFGPGTRLTVL.

The V call is TRBV2, the J call TRBJ2-4, with 7 bases aligning to TRBD1. The DNA end is a closer match to TRBJ2-5, so the J assignment may be wrong. The CDR3 consists of 14 residues. Germline V lookup: CDR1 SNHLY, CDR2 FYNNEI. CDR3 protein: CASERQGSMETQYF. Written as DNA, the CDR3 is TGTGCCAGCGAAAGACAGGGAAGTATGGAGACCCAGTACTTC.

This clonotype was counted between two and nine times. This chain joins TRBV20-1 and TRBJ2-3; 11 nucleotides line up with TRBD1. Per germline, CDR1 DFQATT and CDR2 SNEGSKA (reference sequence). The CDR3 has 16 residues. Trimming removed 4 bases from V and 6 bases from J; junction bases left unmatched: 12. The CDR3 is CSAKEWGQGDGDTQYF. DNA for the CDR3: TGCAGTGCTAAGGAATGGGGACAGGGGGATGGGGATACGCAGTATTTT.

The gene calls are TRBV9 and TRBJ1-2; D gene ambiguous. This CDR3 is built from 17 residues. Looked up from germline, CDR1 is SGDLS and CDR2 is YYNGEE. Trimming left V 1 base short and J 5 bases short, with 21 bases between. The CDR3 reads CASSVNARSPKRYGYTF. In DNA, the CDR3 is TGTGCCAGCAGCGTAAATGCCCGGAGCCCCAAGAGGTATGGCTACACCTTC.

This clonotype has a handful of counts. V gene TRBV6-6 combines with J gene TRBJ2-5, with 14 bases aligning to TRBD2. Germline CDR1 reads MNHNY; CDR2 reads SVGAGI (reference sequence). The CDR3 totals 17 residues. J was trimmed by 5 bases and V by 6 bases; bases with no gene match: 11. The CDR3, as DNA: TGTGCCAGCAGCACAAGACTAGCGGGGGGGCACCGGGAGACCCAGTACTTC. Encoded protein: CASSTRLAGGHRETQYF.

On this clonotype itself: Its ends do not fully match the called genes, so a read error is possible. The chain recombines TRBV4-2 with TRBJ2-1; no reliable D call. CDR1 is LGHNA, CDR2 YNFKEQ, per germline. The CDR3 covers 13 residues. CDR3 coding DNA: TGCGCCAGCAGCCAAGGACCCTCCAATGAGCAGTTCTTC. Encoded protein: CASSQGPSNEQFF.

The chain recombines TRBV5-1 with TRBJ2-3; D could derive from TRBD1 or TRBD2 (5 bases each). Germline V lookup: CDR1 SGHRS, CDR2 YFSETQ. The V and J ends lost 5 bases and 5 bases respectively, with 12 bases between them. The CDR3 covers 13 residues. The CDR3 DNA sequence: TGCGCCAGCAGGGGACCACCCGGAGATACGCAGTATTTT. It specifies CASRGPPGDTQYF. The full variable domain, rest sourced from reference TRBV5-1 and TRBJ2-3, is KAGVTQTPRYLIKTRGQQVTLSCSPISGHRSVSWYQQTPGQGLQFLFEYFSETQRNKGNFPGRFSGRQFSNSRSEMNVSTLELGDSALYLCASRGPPGDTQYFGPGTRLTVL.

This clonotype has a count of ten or more. One end of the junction fails to match germline, which may point to a read error. The chain is built from TRBV2 and TRBJ2-7; 8 nucleotides align to TRBD1. The CDR3 consists of 14 residues. The germline gives CDR1 SNHLY, CDR2 FYNNEI. CDR3 region: CASTVAGGLYDQYF. CDR3 in DNA: TGTGCCAGCACGGTAGCAGGGGGCTTGTACGATCAGTACTTC. The complete variable domain, with remaining parts taken from reference TRBV2 and TRBJ2-7, reads EPEVTQTPSHQVTQMGQEVILRCVPISNHLYFYWYRQILGQKVEFLVSFYNNEISEKSEIFDDQFSVERPDGSNFTLKIRSTKLEDSAMYFCASTVAGGLYDQYFGPGTRLTVT.

This chain links TRBV6-5 with TRBJ1-1; D not resolved. Germline V gene sequence: CDR1 MNHEY, CDR2 SVGAGI. V lost 6 bases and J 5 bases, leaving 13 bases between the germline ends. CDR3 length: 13 amino acids. Written as DNA, the CDR3 is TGTGCCAGCAGAGGACTCCCCGGTACTGAAGCTTTCTTT. The encoded protein is CASRGLPGTEAFF.

This clonotype has only a few counts. V usage is TRBV4-3 and J usage is TRBJ1-2; 7 bases match TRBD1. The CDR3 runs to 14 residues. The junction had 4 bases not matched to a gene; V was cut back by 2 bases and J by 4 bases. Germline V CDR1 and CDR2: LGHNA, YSLEER. In nucleotides, the CDR3 is TGCGCCAGCAGCCAACCGGGACAGTTCTATGGCTACACCTTC. Translation: CASSQPGQFYGYTF.

This rearrangement joins TRBV2 to TRBJ2-7; D remains unclear. Between the trimmed V and J ends, which lost 7 bases and 7 bases, there was a span of 11 bases. The CDR3 spans 11 residues. Per the germline V gene, CDR1 is SNHLY and CDR2 is FYNNEI. The CDR3 spells CASNRACEQYF. CDR3 nucleotides: TGTGCCAGCAATCGGGCTTGTGAGCAGTACTTC. Using reference TRBV2 and TRBJ2-7 for the parts outside the CDR3, the full variable domain is EPEVTQTPSHQVTQMGQEVILRCVPISNHLYFYWYRQILGQKVEFLVSFYNNEISEKSEIFDDQFSVERPDGSNFTLKIRSTKLEDSAMYFCASNRACEQYFGPGTRLTVT.

This clonotype has a handful of counts. The chain recombines TRBV29-1 with TRBJ1-2; 11 bases agree with TRBD1. V was clipped by 3 bases and J by 3 bases; unmatched bases: 6. This CDR3 region has 15 residues. Germline V CDR1 and CDR2: SQVTM, ANQGSEA. This CDR3 is CSVEEGQGAYYGYTF. CDR3 nucleotide sequence: TGCAGCGTTGAGGAAGGACAGGGGGCTTACTATGGCTACACCTTC.

This sequence joins TRBV4-1 and TRBJ2-5, with a weak D call TRBD2 (5 bases). The CDR3 contains 14 residues. V was shortened by 1 base and J by 1 base, with 7 bases between the two germline ends. Germline V gene data show CDR1 as MGHRA and CDR2 as YSYEKL. The CDR3 spells CASSQAAVQETQYF. As DNA, the CDR3 is TGCGCCAGCAGCCAAGCAGCGGTCCAAGAGACCCAGTACTTC.

In this sample, this clonotype turned up a few times. The chain joins TRBV20-1 to TRBJ2-7, with D tentatively TRBD2 (5 bases). This CDR3 has 12 amino acids. CDR1 and CDR2 from the germline V gene are DFQATT and SNEGSKA (reference sequence). Trimming shortened V by 3 bases and J by 5 bases, and 11 bases separated the two germline ends. The CDR3 bases are TGCAGTGCTAGCCGCTGGGGAGACGAGCAGTACTTC. It specifies CSASRWGDEQYF.

Concerning this clonotype itself: Sequence at one end of the junction differs from germline and may be a read error. The chain links TRBV25-1 to TRBJ2-1; TRBD1 matches 7 bases. CDR3 length equals 14 residues. Germline V lookup: CDR1 MGHDK, CDR2 SYGVNS. CDR3 loop: CASRDRLSYSEQFF. In nucleotides, the CDR3 is TGTGCCAGCAGGGACAGGCTCTCCTACAGTGAGCAGTTCTTC.

This clonotype occurred a few times. This sequence joins TRBV4-3 and TRBJ2-5, with D uncertain. CDR3 length: 14 amino acids. CDR1 is LGHNA, CDR2 YSLEER, per germline. Deletions cut 0 bases from V and 5 bases from J, with 10 bases between. CDR3 nucleotides: TGCGCCAGCAGCCAAGATCGAACTGGGGAGACCCAGTACTTC. Protein: CASSQDRTGETQYF.